This TCR beta chain was recovered during a study of blood T cell repertoires in COVID-19. The wider study: Samples came from the United States, Italy and Spain, spanning acute and convalescent COVID-19. The cDNA or gDNA used as material had been derived from T cells, B-cell-depleted T cells, or PBMCs.

V shed 0 bases, J shed 0 bases, and the junction held 2 bases outside the gene matches. The CDR3 has 15 amino acids. Germline CDR1 reads MNHNS; CDR2 reads SASEGT. The age range of participants was about 18 to 100 years, with residence in roughly 25 US areas. The protocol was immunoSEQ multiplex PCR, while the TCRdb copy is restricted to in-frame clones and leaves out a portion. The repertoire holds over 150,000 clones, with 65% to 85% as singletons. The sequenced sample was PBMCs or T cells enriched from blood (not recorded which). The chain recombines TRBV6-1 with TRBJ2-7; the match to TRBD2 covers 7 bases. This TCR was recovered from a man aged 40-49 years who had recovered from COVID-19. The CDR3 bases are TGTGCCAGCAGTGAAGCGGCGGGGGACTCCTACGAGCAGTACTTC. Translated, it gives CASSEAAGDSYEQYF.